Below, 8 T cell receptor beta chains from the same sample are listed, as sequenced in a study of siplizumab effects on memory and regulatory T cells. Assay used: immunoSEQ multiplex PCR; TCRdb lists only in-frame clones, some missing. Of about 87,000 clones listed, 80% to 90% were seen once; the top ten hold more than 14%. Sequencing was done on a sample of CD4+ T cells sorted from blood. Source of these receptors: a human donor in good health.

This chain connects TRBV10-3 to TRBJ2-7, with 10 bases lining up with TRBD2. Germline V gives CDR1 ENHRY, CDR2 SYGVKD. This CDR3 has 12 residues. The J segment lost 6 bases and the V segment lost 7 bases, leaving 3 bases of the junction unmatched. The CDR3 sequence is CAIKGTSAEQYF. DNA of the CDR3: TGTGCCATCAAGGGGACTAGCGCCGAGCAGTACTTC.

This clone occurred once. The rearrangement joins TRBV6-6 to TRBJ2-3; 10 nucleotides align to TRBD2. CDR3 length: 15 amino acids. Germline V gives CDR1 MNHNY, CDR2 SVGAGI (reference sequence). The V gene end was trimmed by 3 bases and the J gene end by 2 bases; junction bases not matched to a gene: 2. CDR3 nucleotides: TGTGCCAGCAGTTATACTAGCGGGATCACAGATACGCAGTATTTT. This encodes CASSYTSGITDTQYF.

This chain connects TRBV28 to TRBJ2-7; 9 positions agree with TRBD2. V was clipped by 6 bases and J by 7 bases; unmatched bases: 16. The CDR3 spans 16 residues. CDR1 is MDHEN, CDR2 SYDVKM, per germline. The CDR3 sequence: CASRPGGVAGVGEQYF. The CDR3 DNA follows: TGTGCCAGCAGACCCGGAGGGGTAGCGGGAGTTGGGGAGCAGTACTTC.

V usage is TRBV9 and J usage is TRBJ2-5, with D maybe TRBD2 (6 bases). This CDR3 has 15 amino acids. The V gene's germline CDR1 is SGDLS and CDR2 YYNGEE. The V and J ends lost 3 bases and 2 bases respectively, with 14 bases between them. Here the CDR3 reads CASSANAGLQETQYF. The CDR3 region has the DNA TGTGCCAGCAGCGCCAACGCGGGGCTACAAGAGACCCAGTACTTC.

The chain has TRBV7-3 and TRBJ2-3, with D possibly matching TRBD2 (6 bases). V lost 5 bases and J lost 10, with 13 bases in between. The CDR3 length is 12 residues. Germline values: CDR1 SGHTA, CDR2 FQGTGA. The CDR3 region is CASSNAGTSQYF. The CDR3 region has the DNA TGTGCCAGCAGCAATGCCGGGACTTCGCAGTATTTT.

The rearrangement joins TRBV19 to TRBJ1-4; D might be TRBD1 (5 bases). The germline gives CDR1 LNHDA, CDR2 SQIVND (reference sequence). This CDR3 has 15 residues. Trimming left V 4 bases short and J 7 bases short, with 16 bases between. The CDR3 region has the DNA TGTGCCAGTAGTACCCCAGGGACGGAACTTGAAAAACTGTTTTTT. Protein sequence: CASSTPGTELEKLFF.

V and J are TRBV5-1 and TRBJ2-7; the D call may be TRBD1 or TRBD2 (5 bases each). From germline, CDR1 is SGHRS and CDR2 YFSETQ. There are 14 residues in the CDR3. The germline V and J ends were trimmed by 4 bases and 2 bases, with 13 bases remaining between them. CDR3: CASSLGPKAYEQYF. The CDR3 DNA reads TGCGCCAGCAGCCTGGGACCGAAAGCCTACGAGCAGTACTTC.

The CDR3 nucleotides read TGTGCCAGCAGCGTAGTGGGGGGGGGCACAGATACGCAGTATTTT. Protein: CASSVVGGGTDTQYF. The genes are TRBV9 and TRBJ2-3, with 7 bases matching TRBD2. Germline V gene lookup returns CDR1 SGDLS and CDR2 YYNGEE. This CDR3 has 15 residues. With V trimmed by 0 bases and J by 1 base, 2 bases remained unmatched.